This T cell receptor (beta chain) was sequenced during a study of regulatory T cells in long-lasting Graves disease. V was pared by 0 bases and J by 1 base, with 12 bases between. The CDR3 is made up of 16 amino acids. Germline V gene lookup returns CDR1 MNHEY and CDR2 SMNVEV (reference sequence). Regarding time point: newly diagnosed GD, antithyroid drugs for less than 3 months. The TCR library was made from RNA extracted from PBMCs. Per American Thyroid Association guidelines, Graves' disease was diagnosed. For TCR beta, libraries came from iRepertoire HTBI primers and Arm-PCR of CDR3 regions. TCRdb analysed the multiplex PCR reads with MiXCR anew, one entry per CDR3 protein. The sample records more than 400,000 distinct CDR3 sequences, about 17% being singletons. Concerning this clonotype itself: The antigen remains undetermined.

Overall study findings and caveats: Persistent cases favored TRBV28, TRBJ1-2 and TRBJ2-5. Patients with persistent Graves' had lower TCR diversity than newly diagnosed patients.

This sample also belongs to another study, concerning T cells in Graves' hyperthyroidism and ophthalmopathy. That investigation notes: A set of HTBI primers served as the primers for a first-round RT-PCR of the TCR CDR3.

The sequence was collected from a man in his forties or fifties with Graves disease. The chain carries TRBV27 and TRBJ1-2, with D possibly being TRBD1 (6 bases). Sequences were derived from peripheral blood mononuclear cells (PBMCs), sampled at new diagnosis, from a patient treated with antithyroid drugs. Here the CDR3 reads CASSLSAGAYNYGYTF. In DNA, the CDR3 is TGTGCCAGCAGTTTATCTGCAGGGGCCTATAACTATGGCTACACCTTC.